This T cell receptor beta chain was sequenced in a study of T-cell memory formation after mild COVID-19. TCRdb passed the 5' RACE reads through MiXCR, listing each CDR3 protein once. Of around 80,000 distinct CDR3 sequences listed, roughly 13% are singletons. This CDR3 has 11 amino acids. V was pared by 8 bases and J by 9 bases, with 11 bases between. Per germline, CDR1 SEHNR and CDR2 FQNEAQ (reference sequence). This clonotype was observed a handful of times. The TCR was taken from a man younger than 35 who had mild COVID-19 (a few samples of this study predate the infection). Cell type and time point are not known. The J gene is TRBJ2-1, the V gene TRBV7-9; no definite D call. The sequencing input was PBMCs or a T cell subset sorted from them (not recorded which). CDR3 sequence reads: CASRRVAEQFF. CDR3 coding DNA: TGTGCCAGCCGCCGGGTTGCTGAGCAGTTCTTC. The whole variable domain, remainder taken from reference TRBV7-9 and TRBJ2-1, is DTGVSQNPRHKITKRGQNVTFRCDPISEHNRLYWYRQTLGQGPEFLTYFQNEAQLEKSRLLSDRFSAERPKGSFSTLEIQRTEQGDSAMYLCASRRVAEQFFGPGTRLTVL.